The sequence of this T cell receptor (beta chain) was determined in a study of OX40 agonist ivuxolimab in advanced cancers. Blood samples were obtained at baseline, cycle 4 day 1, and cycle 7 day 1. V trimming: 2 bases; J trimming: 0 bases; junction bases outside the gene matches: 10. Germline CDR1 reads LGHNA; CDR2 reads YNFKEQ. CDR3 length: 18 residues. Profiling relied on immunoSEQ multiplex PCR, and the TCRdb table lists in-frame clones only, not all of them. The sample yields approximately 90,000 clones, around nine tenths seen once. The chain is built from TRBV4-2 and TRBJ2-3; 8 nucleotides match TRBD2. The sample was CD4+ or CD8+ T cells sorted from blood, taken in a trial of the OX40 agonist ivuxolimab. The sequence was collected from an adult with an advanced solid tumor such as melanoma, head and neck, liver or kidney cancer. CDR3 sequence (DNA): TGTGCCAGCAGCCAACCAGGGGTCCTAGCGGGTAGCACAGATACGCAGTATTTT. Translation: CASSQPGVLAGSTDTQYF.